This TCR beta chain emerged from a study of blood T cell repertoires in COVID-19. About the research overall: Whether acute or convalescent, the COVID-19 samples came from the United States, Italy and Spain.

Self-reported history from a screening survey and questionnaire set each donor's cohort. The CDR3 runs 14 residues. V gave up 6 bases and J gave up 7 bases; unmatched junction bases: 7. From germline, CDR1 is SEHNR and CDR2 FQNEAQ (reference sequence). Only in-frame clones appear in the TCRdb table, and some are missing; sequencing was by immunoSEQ multiplex PCR. The sample carries about 180,000 clones, roughly nine tenths recorded once. Input material: PBMCs or T cells enriched from blood (not recorded which). This chain links TRBV7-9 with TRBJ1-4; 8 positions agree with TRBD1. The clonotype comes from a woman aged 40 to 50 with acute COVID-19. CDR3 sequence (DNA): TGTGCCAGCAGTTTGACAGGGGTTGGTGAAAAACTGTTTTTT. Its protein product is CASSLTGVGEKLFF.